The 5 T cell receptor beta chains below were found in one sample sequenced in a study of blood T cell repertoires in COVID-19. This table comes from immunoSEQ multiplex PCR, and its TCRdb copy is limited to in-frame clones, with some not included. The table has around 140,000 clones, 70% to 80% seen once. Material for sequencing was peripheral blood. The receptors were sampled from a middle-aged man with acute or convalescent COVID-19.

The chain joins TRBV15 to TRBJ1-5, with D tentatively TRBD1 (5 bases). The CDR3 has 16 amino acids. CDR1 and CDR2 (germline): LNHNV, YYDKDF (reference sequence). V dropped 8 bases and J dropped 1 base, with 18 bases sitting between them. The CDR3 reads CATRWGGDPSNQPQHF. In DNA form, the CDR3 reads TGTGCCACCCGTTGGGGGGGGGACCCCAGCAATCAGCCCCAGCATTTT.

This clone came up many times. The chain combines TRBV9 with TRBJ1-2, with D maybe TRBD1 (6 bases). CDR1 is SGDLS, CDR2 YYNGEE, per germline. V lost 4 bases to trimming and J lost 1 base, with 17 bases between them. The CDR3 length is 16 residues. The CDR3 DNA reads as TGTGCCAGCAGCCCATCGACAGGTAACCATAACTATGGCTACACCTTC. Encoded protein: CASSPSTGNHNYGYTF.

This clone turned up a few times. The CDR3: CAISESEGRQLLNTEAFF. DNA of the CDR3: TGTGCCATCAGTGAGTCAGAAGGGAGACAACTATTGAACACTGAAGCTTTCTTT. The genes are TRBV10-3 and TRBJ1-1; unclear D gene. The germline CDR1 and CDR2 sequences are ENHRY and SYGVKD. The CDR3 length is 18 residues. V shed 0 bases and J shed 0 bases, with 17 bases lying between them.

The chain joins TRBV12-3 or TRBV12-4 to TRBJ1-5; TRBD1 is a possible D gene (5 bases). The ends were cut back, 3 bases at V and 6 bases at J, with 9 bases in the middle. This CDR3 is built from 13 residues. CDR3 region: CASSFGQGQPQHF. The CDR3 nucleotides read TGTGCCAGCAGTTTTGGGCAGGGTCAGCCCCAGCATTTT.

The J gene is TRBJ1-6, the V gene TRBV25-1; 7 bases fit TRBD1. The trim removed 6 bases at V and 9 bases at J, leaving 8 bases unmatched. Germline V gene data show CDR1 as MGHDK and CDR2 as SYGVNS. This CDR3 has 14 amino acids. The CDR3 sequence: CASSDKGAASPLHF. CDR3 nucleotides: TGTGCCAGCAGCGATAAGGGGGCTGCTTCACCCCTCCACTTT.